Presented here are 6 T cell receptor beta chains from one specimen sequenced in a study of blood T cell repertoires in COVID-19. Some clones are missing from TCRdb's copy, which holds only in-frame ones; the method was immunoSEQ multiplex PCR. The sample lists 250,000 or so clones; 88% were seen once. The source material was peripheral blood. Receptor source: a woman in her 40s who had recovered from COVID-19.

The V call is TRBV7-2, the J call TRBJ2-7; 10 nucleotides match TRBD2. CDR3 length: 16 residues. Germline CDR1 and CDR2: SGHTA and FQGNSA. V trimming: 5 bases; J trimming: 9 bases; junction bases outside the gene matches: 16. CDR3 coding DNA: TGTGCCAGCAGCCCCGGCGGGGTAGCGGGAGGCCGGGGGCAGTACTTC. Protein: CASSPGGVAGGRGQYF.

In this sample, this clone turned up a few times. The CDR3 sequence is CAISELFGNTEAFF. CDR3 coding DNA: TGTGCCATCAGTGAGCTATTCGGGAACACTGAAGCTTTCTTT. This chain links TRBV10-3 with TRBJ1-1; D not resolved. The germline V and J ends were trimmed by 2 bases and 1 base, with 8 bases remaining between them. This CDR3 is built from 14 residues. Germline CDR1 and CDR2: ENHRY and SYGVKD.

The chain recombines TRBV19 with TRBJ1-1, with 8 bases identical to TRBD1. From germline, CDR1 is LNHDA and CDR2 SQIVND (reference sequence). The CDR3 loop spans 14 amino acids. The V segment lost 2 bases and the J segment 11 bases; nucleotides outside the gene matches: 10. Here the CDR3 reads CASSIWGQAMGAFF. The CDR3 bases are TGTGCCAGTAGTATATGGGGACAGGCCATGGGGGCTTTCTTT.

This clone was picked up one time. The chain uses TRBV2 and TRBJ1-2, with TRBD1 matching 10 bases. The length of the CDR3 is 14 residues. The germline gives CDR1 SNHLY, CDR2 FYNNEI. With 7 bases clipped from V and 4 bases from J, the junction kept 6 bases outside the gene matches. Here the CDR3 DNA reads TGTGCCAGCAAACTCGGACAGGGGGTCTATGGCTACACCTTC. It is translated as CASKLGQGVYGYTF.

The chain has TRBV1 and TRBJ2-1; the D segment call TRBD2 is taken from the table without a DNA check. TRBV1 is a recognized pseudogene. The CDR3 runs to 13 residues. The chain's CDR3 is CTSSQARSGIRFF. CDR3 bases: TGCACCAGCAGCCAAGCCCGATCGGGGATCCGGTTCTTC.

V is TRBV6-5 and J is TRBJ1-6; D is possibly TRBD1 (6 bases). This CDR3 contains 16 residues. Germline V lookup: CDR1 MNHEY, CDR2 SVGAGI. Trimming took off 2 bases at V and 5 bases at J, with 13 bases between the two ends. CDR3 residues: CASSYTGQTNNSPLHF. CDR3 in DNA: TGTGCCAGCAGTTACACCGGACAGACGAATAATTCACCCCTCCACTTT.